The entry that follows covers one T cell receptor (beta chain) sequence. Repertoires were generated with immunoSEQ multiplex PCR, while TCRdb's copy carries only in-frame clones and drops some. The table has fewer than 800,000 clones, roughly 90% seen once. The germline CDR1 and CDR2 sequences are MDHEN and SYDVKM. V shed 6 bases, J shed 1 base, and the junction held 7 bases outside the gene matches. The CDR3 sequence is 15 residues long. This record comes from a study of Ad26.COV2.S vaccination and SARS-CoV-2 variants. Specified treatment: approximately 18 received Ad26.COV2.S at low or high dose, single or two shots; a few received placebo; per-sample allocation not given. The samples were gathered on day 63 after the first injection of vaccine or placebo.

This sequence was found in a person aged 18 to 65 who received the Ad26.COV2.S COVID-19 vaccine or a placebo. The material was peripheral blood, obtained in a trial of Ad26.COV2.S vaccine versus placebo. This chain connects TRBV28 to TRBJ1-1; 8 bases map to TRBD1. DNA of the CDR3: TGTGCCAGCAGCGCCCGGGACAGGACGAACACTGAAGCTTTCTTT. Protein product: CASSARDRTNTEAFF.